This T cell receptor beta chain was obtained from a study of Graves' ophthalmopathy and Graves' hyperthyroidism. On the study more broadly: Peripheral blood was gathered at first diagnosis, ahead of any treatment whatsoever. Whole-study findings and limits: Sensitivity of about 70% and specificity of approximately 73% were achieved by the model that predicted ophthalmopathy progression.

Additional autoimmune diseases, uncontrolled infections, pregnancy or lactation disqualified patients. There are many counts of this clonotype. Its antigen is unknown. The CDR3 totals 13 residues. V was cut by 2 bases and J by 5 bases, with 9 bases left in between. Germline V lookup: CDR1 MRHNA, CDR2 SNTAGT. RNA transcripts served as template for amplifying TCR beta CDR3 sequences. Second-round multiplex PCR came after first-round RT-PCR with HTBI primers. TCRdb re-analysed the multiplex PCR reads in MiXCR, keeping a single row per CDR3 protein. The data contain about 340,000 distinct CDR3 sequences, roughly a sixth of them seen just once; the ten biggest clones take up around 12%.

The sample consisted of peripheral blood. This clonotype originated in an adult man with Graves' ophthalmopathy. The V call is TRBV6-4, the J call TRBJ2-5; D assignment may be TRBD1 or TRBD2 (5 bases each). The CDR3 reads CASSDNEGETQYF. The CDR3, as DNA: TGTGCCAGCAGTGACAACGAGGGGGAGACCCAGTACTTC.